The source of this TCR beta chain is a study of blood T cell repertoires in COVID-19. Study at large: Both acute and convalescent COVID-19 samples were obtained from the United States, Italy and Spain.

Libraries were prepared by immunoSEQ multiplex PCR; TCRdb keeps only in-frame clonotypes and omits some of them. The sample carries 95,000 to 150,000 clones, nearly 90% recorded once. The length of the CDR3 is 13 residues. Looked up from germline, CDR1 is SGHNT and CDR2 is YYREEE (reference sequence). V was cut by 0 bases and J by 8 bases, with 8 bases left in between. Sequences were obtained from peripheral blood. The TCR comes from a woman in her sixties or seventies with COVID-19, enrolled during active disease. The J gene is TRBJ2-2, the V gene TRBV5-4; tentatively, D is TRBD2 (6 bases). The CDR3 here is CASSLDLAGELFF. For the CDR3, the DNA is TGTGCCAGCAGCTTGGATCTAGCGGGGGAGCTGTTTTTT.